The clone carrying this T cell receptor (beta chain) was seen many times. The target antigen is unknown. The data were obtained in a study of T-cell memory formation after mild COVID-19. Across the study: Clustering of TCRs was largely donor specific.

Between the trimmed V and J ends, which lost 6 bases and 1 base, there was a span of 20 bases. Germline assignment: CDR1 DFQATT and CDR2 SNEGSKA (reference sequence). The CDR3 is 16 residues long. MiXCR was run by TCRdb on the 5' RACE reads, yielding one entry per CDR3 protein. Of nearly 40,000 distinct CDR3 sequences in the sample, about 6.1% were seen once. General study points: Pre-infection memory carried some responding clones, suggesting that cross-reactive memory joined. Contracting CD4+ clones lay largely in CM and EM, with CD8+ ones residing in EMRA. There was a balanced CD4/CD8 profile in clones contracting day 15 to 85, and later expanders leaned CD4+.

Sequenced: PBMCs or a T cell subset sorted from them (not recorded which). The gene calls are TRBV20-1 and TRBJ2-3, with D tentatively TRBD2 (6 bases). The sequence was collected from an adult who had mild COVID-19 (a few samples of this study predate the infection). Cell type and time point are not known. The CDR3 protein is CSASLGGELGTDTQYF. Written as DNA, the CDR3 is TGCAGTGCCAGTCTTGGCGGGGAATTAGGCACAGATACGCAGTATTTT.